This T cell receptor (beta chain) was recovered during a study of blood T cell repertoires in COVID-19. Looking at the study overall: Acute and convalescent COVID-19 samples came from the United States, Italy and Spain.

Original analysis: Amplification of reference gene primers provided the estimated nucleated cell counts. Assay used: immunoSEQ multiplex PCR; TCRdb lists only in-frame clones, some missing. V, J and clone size reflect that table, while D and trimming were determined from the DNA. Counted here are approximately 210,000 clones, approximately 81% occurring once; the ten biggest clones make up under 12%. The Seattle patients joined while their infection was active and were tracked longitudinally afterward. V was cut by 4 bases and J by 6 bases, with 10 bases left in between. Germline V CDR1 and CDR2: MGHDK, SYGVNS. This CDR3 contains 13 residues.

The chain employs TRBV25-1 and TRBJ1-5; the D is unclear. Material for sequencing was peripheral blood. The sequence came from a woman older than 75 with COVID-19, enrolled during active disease. Written as DNA, the CDR3 is TGTGCCAGCAGTGGTGGAGCGGGTCAGCCCCAGCATTTT. Amino acids: CASSGGAGQPQHF.